What follows is one T cell receptor beta chain and its context. The target antigen is unknown. The repertoire was sequenced with immunoSEQ multiplex PCR; TCRdb's copy has only in-frame clones and lacks some. The sample records fewer than 150,000 clones, under 95% being singletons. V lost 5 bases, J lost 0 bases, and 7 bases stayed unmatched. Per germline, CDR1 SGHAT and CDR2 FQDESV (reference sequence). The CDR3 covers 16 residues. This specimen belongs to a study of T cell responses to AZD1222 COVID-19 vaccine. Study-wide findings and caveats: The sample set comprised mostly white British donors with more females, and clonal diversity was possibly underestimated. Baseline antibody screening turned up just a handful of seropositive AZD1222 recipients.

The sequencing here drew on peripheral blood, taken on day 0 of AZD1222 vaccination. The receptor's source is an adult in good health. This sequence joins TRBV11-1 and TRBJ2-7; 10 positions match TRBD2. The CDR3 here is CASSRTGTSASYEQYF. CDR3 nucleotide sequence: TGTGCCAGCAGCCGTACCGGGACTAGCGCCTCCTACGAGCAGTACTTC.